This TCR beta chain was documented in a study of blood T cells in healthy people across ages. A second roughly 6 to 12 cycle PCR used barcoded and J-beta primers. Every cDNA was tagged by a template-switch adaptor with 12 random nucleotides. TCRdb passed the 5' RACE reads through MiXCR, listing each CDR3 protein once. The data hold about 1,800,000 distinct CDR3 sequences, with about 28% observed a single time. CDR1 is MNHEY and CDR2 is SVGEGT in the germline V gene. V gave up 2 bases and J gave up 3 bases, with 4 bases separating them. The CDR3 covers 13 residues. Study-wide points: Significant beta diversity loss was already apparent by age approximately 40, declining roughly linearly. There were more naive CD4+ cells and higher diversity in long-lived donors than in aged donors.

A remark on this clonotype: Its antigen is still unknown.

The chain employs TRBV6-2 or TRBV6-3 and TRBJ2-2; D gene unclear. The sequenced material came from blood. This sequence originates from a young woman in good health. This chain's CDR3 is CASSYAYTGELFF. The DNA of the CDR3 is TGTGCCAGCAGTTACGCGTACACCGGGGAGCTGTTTTTT.